This T cell receptor beta chain was sequenced during a study of CD8+CD57+ T cells in acquired aplastic anemia. Whole-study context: The mean DNA yield obtained from sorted CD4+ and CD8+ cells came to 3 to 3.5 ug.

Broader study findings: No significant difference in CD8+ Simpson's diversity was found between patients and controls. Patients and controls shared twenty-nine CD8+ CDR3 sequences, highly expressed in patients.

Genomic DNA, the template, was used for profiling of the TCR beta VDJ and CDR3. Using its own MiXCR run on the reads, TCRdb lists one record per CDR3 protein. In the table there are around 150,000 distinct CDR3 sequences, around 45% of which are singletons. This clonotype was picked up many times. The antigen is not known. Germline V gene sequence: CDR1 SQVTM, CDR2 ANQGSEA. The CDR3 runs to 13 residues. V shed 5 bases and J 6 bases; nucleotides not matched to a gene: 10. This TCR came from a human donor in good health. The gene calls are TRBV29-1 and TRBJ2-7; 7 bases are a match to TRBD1. Material for sequencing was sorted CD4+, CD8+, or CD8+CD57+ T cells (not recorded which) from PBMCs. DNA of the CDR3: TGCAGCGTTAAACGACAGGGCCGGATCGAGCAGTACTTC. Translation: CSVKRQGRIEQYF.